A selection of T cell receptor beta chains follows, all from one sample in a study of identical twins. TCRdb fed the 5' RACE reads into MiXCR, producing one record per CDR3 protein. Among fewer than 250,000 distinct CDR3 sequences, approximately 15% were seen once, and the ten largest hold around 40%. The sample was also linked to a second study, of T cells expressing NK-cell markers.

The specimen was CD8+ T cells sorted from blood. The receptors here all came from a woman aged 18 to 35 in good health. Both conserved end residues are part of each CDR3.

>TRBV7-3|TRBJ2-1
CASRAQGAGGNEQFF
>TRBV6-1|TRBJ2-2
CASSGSTGFVTGELFF
>TRBV11-2|TRBJ2-3
CASSLRTSGREWGTDTQYF
>TRBV7-9|TRBJ2-1
CASSLGWQEQFF
>TRBV19|TRBJ2-6
CASSRDRVTGGANVLTF
>TRBV24-1|TRBJ2-1
CATSESLAGEQFF
>TRBV6-5|TRBJ2-1
CASSYSWGNEQFF
>TRBV7-9|TRBJ1-1
CASSLVFPENTEAFF
>TRBV5-1|TRBJ2-3
CASSSQLAVFTDTQYF
>TRBV14|TRBJ2-1
CASSHQPWPGSSYNEQFF
>TRBV11-2|TRBJ2-5
CASSFDGTQYF
>TRBV5-4|TRBJ2-2
CASSFGGPGELFF
>TRBV13|TRBJ1-4
CASSLKTGGSNEKLFF
>TRBV6-6|TRBJ2-1
CASSGTHNEQFF
>TRBV5-5|TRBJ2-3
CASRPVGGLEDTQYF
>TRBV5-8|TRBJ2-4
CASSLGGRDIQYF
>TRBV7-6|TRBJ2-7
CASSGPTGSMIPYEQYF
>TRBV6-1|TRBJ2-1
CASSEVAASSYNEQFF
>TRBV20-1|TRBJ2-7
CSARDSSLRYEQYF
>TRBV28|TRBJ2-1
CASSPPTSYNEQFF
>TRBV4-3|TRBJ2-7
CASSAPESDEQYF